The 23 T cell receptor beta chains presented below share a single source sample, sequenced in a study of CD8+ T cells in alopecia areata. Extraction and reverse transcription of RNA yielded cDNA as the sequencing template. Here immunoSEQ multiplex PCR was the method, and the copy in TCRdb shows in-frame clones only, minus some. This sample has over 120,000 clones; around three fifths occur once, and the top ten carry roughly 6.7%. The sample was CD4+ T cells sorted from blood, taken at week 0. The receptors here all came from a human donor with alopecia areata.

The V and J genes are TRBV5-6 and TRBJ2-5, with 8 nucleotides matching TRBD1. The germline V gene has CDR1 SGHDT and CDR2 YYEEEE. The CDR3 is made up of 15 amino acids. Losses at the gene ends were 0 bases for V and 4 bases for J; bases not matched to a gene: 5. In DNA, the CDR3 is TGTGCCAGCAGCTTGGCCGACAGGGGAGGAGAGACCCAGTACTTC. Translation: CASSLADRGGETQYF. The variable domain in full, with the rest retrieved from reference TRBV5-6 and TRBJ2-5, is DAGVTQSPTHLIKTRGQQVTLRCSPKSGHDTVSWYQQALGQGPQFIFQYYEEEERQRGNFPDRFSGHQFPNYSSELNVNALLLGDSALYLCASSLADRGGETQYFGPGTRLLVL.

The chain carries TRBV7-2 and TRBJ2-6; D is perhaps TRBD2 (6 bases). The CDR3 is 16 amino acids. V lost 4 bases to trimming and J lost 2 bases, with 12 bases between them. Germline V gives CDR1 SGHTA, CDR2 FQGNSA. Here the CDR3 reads CASSSDSGTGANVLTF. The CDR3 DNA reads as TGTGCCAGCAGCTCGGATAGCGGTACTGGGGCCAACGTCCTGACTTTC.

CDR3 protein: CASHKGGGTDTQYF. DNA of the CDR3: TGCGCCAGTCACAAAGGTGGTGGCACAGATACGCAGTATTTT. The chain uses TRBV5-1 and TRBJ2-3, with D unresolved. CDR1 SGHRS and CDR2 YFSETQ come from the germline V gene. V dropped 8 bases and J dropped 1 base, with 14 bases sitting between them. The CDR3 totals 14 residues. Together with reference TRBV5-1 and TRBJ2-3, the CDR3 gives the full variable domain: KAGVTQTPRYLIKTRGQQVTLSCSPISGHRSVSWYQQTPGQGLQFLFEYFSETQRNKGNFPGRFSGRQFSNSRSEMNVSTLELGDSALYLCASHKGGGTDTQYFGPGTRLTVL.

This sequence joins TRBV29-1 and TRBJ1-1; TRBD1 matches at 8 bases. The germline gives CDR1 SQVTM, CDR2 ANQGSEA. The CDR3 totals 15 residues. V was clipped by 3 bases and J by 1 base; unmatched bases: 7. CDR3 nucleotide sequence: TGCAGCGTTGAGGTGTACGGGACAGGGAACACTGAAGCTTTCTTT. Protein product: CSVEVYGTGNTEAFF.

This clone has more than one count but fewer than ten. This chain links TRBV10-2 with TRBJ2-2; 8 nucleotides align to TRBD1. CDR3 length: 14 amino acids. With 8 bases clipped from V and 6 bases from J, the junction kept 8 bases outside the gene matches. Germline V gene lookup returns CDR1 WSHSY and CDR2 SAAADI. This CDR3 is CASAGQGAAGELFF. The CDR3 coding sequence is TGCGCCAGCGCGGGGCAGGGGGCCGCCGGGGAGCTGTTTTTT.

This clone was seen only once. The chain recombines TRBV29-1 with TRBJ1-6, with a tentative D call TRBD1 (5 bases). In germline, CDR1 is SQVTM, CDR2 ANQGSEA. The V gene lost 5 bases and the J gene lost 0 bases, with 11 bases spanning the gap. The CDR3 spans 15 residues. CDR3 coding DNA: TGCAGCGTTCGGGCCGGGGGCTCCTATAATTCACCCCTCCACTTT. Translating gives CSVRAGGSYNSPLHF.

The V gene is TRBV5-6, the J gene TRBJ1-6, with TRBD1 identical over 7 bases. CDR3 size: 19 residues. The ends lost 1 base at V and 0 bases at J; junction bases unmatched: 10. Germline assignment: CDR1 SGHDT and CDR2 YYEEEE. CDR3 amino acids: CASSLFRGRTGSYNSPLHF. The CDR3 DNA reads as TGTGCCAGCAGCTTGTTCCGAGGAAGGACAGGCTCCTATAATTCACCCCTCCACTTT. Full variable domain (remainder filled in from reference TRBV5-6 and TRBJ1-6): DAGVTQSPTHLIKTRGQQVTLRCSPKSGHDTVSWYQQALGQGPQFIFQYYEEEERQRGNFPDRFSGHQFPNYSSELNVNALLLGDSALYLCASSLFRGRTGSYNSPLHFGNGTRLTVT.

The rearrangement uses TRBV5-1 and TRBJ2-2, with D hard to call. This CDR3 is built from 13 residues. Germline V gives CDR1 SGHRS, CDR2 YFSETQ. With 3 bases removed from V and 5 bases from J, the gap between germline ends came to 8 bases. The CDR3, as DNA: TGCGCCAGCAGCTCGACTTCAACCGGGGAGCTGTTTTTT. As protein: CASSSTSTGELFF.

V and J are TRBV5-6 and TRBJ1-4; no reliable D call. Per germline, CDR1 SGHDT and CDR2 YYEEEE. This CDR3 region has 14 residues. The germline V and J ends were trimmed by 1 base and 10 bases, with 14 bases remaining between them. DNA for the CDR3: TGTGCCAGCAGCTTGCATGGGAATTTTGGAAAACTGTTTTTT. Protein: CASSLHGNFGKLFF.

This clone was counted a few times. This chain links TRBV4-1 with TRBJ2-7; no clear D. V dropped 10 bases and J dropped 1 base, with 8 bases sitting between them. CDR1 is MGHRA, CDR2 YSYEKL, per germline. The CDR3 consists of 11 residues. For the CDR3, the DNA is TGCGCCACCAGTACGTCCTACGAGCAGTACTTC. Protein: CATSTSYEQYF.

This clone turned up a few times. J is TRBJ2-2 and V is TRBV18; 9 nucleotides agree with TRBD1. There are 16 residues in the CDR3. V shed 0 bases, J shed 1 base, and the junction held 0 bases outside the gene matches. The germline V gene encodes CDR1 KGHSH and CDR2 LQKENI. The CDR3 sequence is CASSPPTGGNTGELFF. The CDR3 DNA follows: TGTGCCAGCTCACCACCGACAGGGGGGAACACCGGGGAGCTGTTTTTT.

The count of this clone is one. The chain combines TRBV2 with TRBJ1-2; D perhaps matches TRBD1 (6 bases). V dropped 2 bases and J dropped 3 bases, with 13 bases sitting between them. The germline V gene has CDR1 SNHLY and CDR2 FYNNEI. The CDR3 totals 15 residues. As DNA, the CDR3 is TGTGCCAGCAGTGAAATGGCAGGGGCGTACTATGGCTACACCTTC. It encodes CASSEMAGAYYGYTF.

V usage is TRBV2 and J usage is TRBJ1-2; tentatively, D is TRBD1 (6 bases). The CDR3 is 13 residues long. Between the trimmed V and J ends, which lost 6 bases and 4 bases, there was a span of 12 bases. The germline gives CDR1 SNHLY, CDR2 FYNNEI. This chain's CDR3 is CASRTGGTYGYTF. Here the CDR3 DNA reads TGTGCCAGCAGGACAGGAGGAACCTATGGCTACACCTTC.

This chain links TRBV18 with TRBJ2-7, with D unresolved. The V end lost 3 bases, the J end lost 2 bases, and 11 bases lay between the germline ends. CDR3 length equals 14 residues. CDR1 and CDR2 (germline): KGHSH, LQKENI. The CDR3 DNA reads TGTGCCAGCTCACCGTTGCCAGGTACCTACGAGCAGTACTTC. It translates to CASSPLPGTYEQYF.

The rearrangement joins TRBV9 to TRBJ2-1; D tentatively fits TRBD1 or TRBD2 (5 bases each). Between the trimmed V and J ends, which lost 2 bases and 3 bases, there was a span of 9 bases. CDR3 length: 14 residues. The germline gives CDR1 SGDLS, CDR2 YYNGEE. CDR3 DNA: TGTGCCAGCAGCGTCGGGACCCTCTACAATGAGCAGTTCTTC. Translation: CASSVGTLYNEQFF.

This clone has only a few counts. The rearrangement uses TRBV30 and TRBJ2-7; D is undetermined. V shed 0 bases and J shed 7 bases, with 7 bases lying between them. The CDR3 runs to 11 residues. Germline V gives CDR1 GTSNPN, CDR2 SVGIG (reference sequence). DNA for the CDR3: TGTGCCTGGAGTGTTTGGGGAGAGCAGTACTTC. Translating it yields CAWSVWGEQYF.

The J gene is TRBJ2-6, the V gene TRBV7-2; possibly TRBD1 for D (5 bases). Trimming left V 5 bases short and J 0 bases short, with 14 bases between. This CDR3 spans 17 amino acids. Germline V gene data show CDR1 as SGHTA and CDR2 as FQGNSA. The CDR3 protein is CASSRGAAHSGANVLTF. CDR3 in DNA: TGTGCCAGCAGCCGTGGGGCGGCCCACTCTGGGGCCAACGTCCTGACTTTC.

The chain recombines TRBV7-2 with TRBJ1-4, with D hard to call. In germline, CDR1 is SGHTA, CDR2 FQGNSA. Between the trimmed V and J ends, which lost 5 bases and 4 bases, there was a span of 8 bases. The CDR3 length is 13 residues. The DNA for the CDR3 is TGTGCCAGCAGCAGAGGGAATAATGAAAAACTGTTTTTT. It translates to CASSRGNNEKLFF.

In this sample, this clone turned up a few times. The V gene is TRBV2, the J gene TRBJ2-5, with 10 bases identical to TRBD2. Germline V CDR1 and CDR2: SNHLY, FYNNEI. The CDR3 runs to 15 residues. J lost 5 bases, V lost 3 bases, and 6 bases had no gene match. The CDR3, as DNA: TGTGCCAGCAGTGATAGCCTAGCGGGGGCCGAGACCCAGTACTTC. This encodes CASSDSLAGAETQYF.

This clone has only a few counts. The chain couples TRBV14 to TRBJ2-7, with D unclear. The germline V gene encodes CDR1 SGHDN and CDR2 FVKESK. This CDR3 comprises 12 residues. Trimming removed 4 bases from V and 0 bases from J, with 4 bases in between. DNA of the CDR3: TGTGCCAGCAGCCGCCTCTCCTACGAGCAGTACTTC. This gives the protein CASSRLSYEQYF.

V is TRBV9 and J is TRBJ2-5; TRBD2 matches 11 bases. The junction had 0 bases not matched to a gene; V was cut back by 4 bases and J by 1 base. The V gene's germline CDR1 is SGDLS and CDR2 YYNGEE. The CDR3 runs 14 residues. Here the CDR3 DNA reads TGTGCCAGCAGCCTAGCGGGGGGCCAAGAGACCCAGTACTTC. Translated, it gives CASSLAGGQETQYF.

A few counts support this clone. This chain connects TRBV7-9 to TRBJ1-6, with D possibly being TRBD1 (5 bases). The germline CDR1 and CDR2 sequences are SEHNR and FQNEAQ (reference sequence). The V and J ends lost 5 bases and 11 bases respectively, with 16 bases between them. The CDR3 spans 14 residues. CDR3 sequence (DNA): TGTGCCAGCAGCCCAGTGGGAGGGGCCCCACCCCTCCACTTT. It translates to CASSPVGGAPPLHF.

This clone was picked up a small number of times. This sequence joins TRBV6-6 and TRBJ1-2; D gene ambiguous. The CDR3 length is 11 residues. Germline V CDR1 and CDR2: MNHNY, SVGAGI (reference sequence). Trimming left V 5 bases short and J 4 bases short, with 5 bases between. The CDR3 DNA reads TGTGCCAGCAGTCCGACCTATGGCTACACCTTC. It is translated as CASSPTYGYTF.